The next 3 T cell receptor beta chains were all read from a single sample in a study of T cell responses to AZD1222 COVID-19 vaccine. Some clones are missing from TCRdb's copy, which holds only in-frame ones; the method was immunoSEQ multiplex PCR. The data show 100,000 to 150,000 clones, about 86% seen once. The specimen was peripheral blood, collected on day 0 of AZD1222 vaccination. These receptor sequences come from an adult in good health.

The chain uses TRBV7-9 and TRBJ2-6; possibly TRBD2 for D (5 bases). This CDR3 is built from 17 residues. Germline V gene sequence: CDR1 SEHNR, CDR2 FQNEAQ (reference sequence). V lost 1 base and J 1 base, leaving 11 bases between the germline ends. In DNA, the CDR3 is TGTGCCAGCAGCTTAGGCGGGTCGCAATCTGGGGCCAACGTCCTGACTTTC. It yields the protein CASSLGGSQSGANVLTF.

The chain carries TRBV7-9 and TRBJ2-3; 9 nucleotides agree with TRBD2. This CDR3 has 17 residues. Germline-derived CDR1 and CDR2 are SEHNR and FQNEAQ (reference sequence). The trim removed 5 bases at V and 2 bases at J, leaving 11 bases unmatched. CDR3 sequence: CASSVLSRGGPTDTQYF. The CDR3 coding sequence is TGTGCCAGCAGCGTGTTGTCGCGGGGGGGCCCCACAGATACGCAGTATTTT.

The chain uses TRBV6-6 and TRBJ2-7, with D perhaps TRBD1 (5 bases). Germline CDR1 reads MNHNY; CDR2 reads SVGAGI (reference sequence). The length of the CDR3 is 12 residues. The V gene lost 2 bases and the J gene lost 6 bases, with 8 bases spanning the gap. In DNA form, the CDR3 reads TGTGCCAGCAGTTACGGGGCTCTCGAGCAGTACTTC. It encodes CASSYGALEQYF.